This T cell receptor beta chain was retrieved from a study of OX40 agonist ivuxolimab in advanced cancers. Study-wide context: Partial responses, seen in three patients, involved one hepatocellular carcinoma and two cutaneous melanomas.

Concerning this clone itself: Its antigen is still unknown.

Any history of autoimmune disease or systemic immunosuppression disqualified patients. Study observations and caveats: Expanded peripheral T-cell antigen specificity went undetermined.

Sequencing used immunoSEQ multiplex PCR; TCRdb keeps in-frame clones, though not all of them. The sample lists roughly 67,000 clones, roughly nine tenths seen once, with less than 0.8% in the top ten. CDR3 length: 15 amino acids. Germline CDR1 and CDR2: MDHEN and SYDVKM. The trim removed 5 bases at V and 7 bases at J, leaving 10 bases unmatched. The sequencing here drew on CD4+ or CD8+ T cells sorted from blood, taken in a trial of the OX40 agonist ivuxolimab. The origin of this receptor is an adult with an advanced solid tumor such as melanoma, head and neck, liver or kidney cancer. The chain joins TRBV28 to TRBJ1-5; 8 positions agree with TRBD1. The CDR3 sequence is CASSPLDREDQPQHF. As DNA, the CDR3 is TGTGCCAGCAGTCCCCTGGACAGGGAAGACCAGCCCCAGCATTTT. The variable domain in full, completed from reference TRBV28 and TRBJ1-5, reads DVKVTQSSRYLVKRTGEKVFLECVQDMDHENMFWYRQDPGLGLRLIYFSYDVKMKEKGDIPEGYSVSREKKERFSLILESASTNQTSMYLCASSPLDREDQPQHFGDGTRLSIL.